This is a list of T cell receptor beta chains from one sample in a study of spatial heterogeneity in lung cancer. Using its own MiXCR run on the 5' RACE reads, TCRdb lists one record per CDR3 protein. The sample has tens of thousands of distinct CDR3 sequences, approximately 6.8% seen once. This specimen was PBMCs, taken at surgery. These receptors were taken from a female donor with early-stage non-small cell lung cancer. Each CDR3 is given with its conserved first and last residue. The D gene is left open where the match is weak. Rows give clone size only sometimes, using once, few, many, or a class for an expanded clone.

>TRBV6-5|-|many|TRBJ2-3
CASRRQSTDTQYF
TGTGCCAGCAGGCGACAGTCCACAGATACGCAGTATTTT
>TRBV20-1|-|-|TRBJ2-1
CSARDNRWVDNEQFF
TGCAGTGCTAGAGATAATCGCTGGGTTGACAATGAGCAGTTCTTC
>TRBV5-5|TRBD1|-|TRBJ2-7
CASSFYRGEEYF
TGTGCCAGCAGCTTCTACAGGGGTGAGGAGTACTTC
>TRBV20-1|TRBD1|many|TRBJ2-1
CSARGTAPHEQFF
TGCAGTGCTAGGGGGACAGCCCCCCATGAGCAGTTCTTC
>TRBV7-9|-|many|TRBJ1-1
CASSLKGTEAFF
TGTGCCAGCAGCTTAAAAGGGACTGAAGCTTTCTTT
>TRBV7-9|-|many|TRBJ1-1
CASSSHRENTEAFF
TGTGCCAGCAGCTCCCACAGGGAGAACACTGAAGCTTTCTTT
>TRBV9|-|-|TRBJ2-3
CASSVGSASSTDTQYF
TGTGCCAGCAGCGTAGGGAGCGCGTCTAGCACAGATACGCAGTATTTT
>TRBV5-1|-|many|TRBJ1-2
CASSLGPNYGYTF
TGCGCCAGCAGCTTAGGTCCTAACTATGGCTACACCTTC
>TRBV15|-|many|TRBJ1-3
CATSRGSAVSSGNTIYF
TGTGCCACCAGCAGGGGAAGTGCGGTATCCTCTGGAAACACCATATATTTT
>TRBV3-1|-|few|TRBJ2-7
CASSTTGSYEQYF
TGTGCCAGCAGCACGACAGGCTCCTACGAGCAGTACTTC
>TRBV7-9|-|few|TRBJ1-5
CASSFPTAGGNQPQHF
TGTGCCAGCAGCTTCCCCACGGCGGGAGGCAATCAGCCCCAGCATTTT
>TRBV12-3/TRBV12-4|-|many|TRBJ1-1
CASSLGHPEAFF
TGTGCCAGCAGTTTGGGACACCCTGAAGCTTTCTTT
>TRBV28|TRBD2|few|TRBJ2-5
CASSPLGRGSKETQYF
TGTGCCAGCAGTCCCCTGGGGCGGGGGTCAAAAGAGACCCAGTACTTC
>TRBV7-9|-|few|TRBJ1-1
CASSLLEITGAFF
TGTGCCAGCAGCTTATTAGAAATAACAGGAGCTTTCTTT
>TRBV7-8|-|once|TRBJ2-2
CASSPQLGPRTGELFF
TGTGCCAGCAGCCCCCAATTGGGGCCCCGCACCGGGGAGCTGTTTTTT
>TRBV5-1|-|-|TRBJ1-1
CASSLGVEAFF
TGCGCCAGCAGCCTGGGGGTTGAAGCTTTCTTT
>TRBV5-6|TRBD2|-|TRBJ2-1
CASRKLAGVNEQFF
TGTGCCAGCAGGAAACTAGCGGGGGTGAATGAGCAGTTCTTC
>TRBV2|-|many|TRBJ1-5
CASSVGTGSWGGQPQHF
TGTGCCAGCAGTGTCGGTACAGGGAGTTGGGGGGGTCAGCCCCAGCATTTT
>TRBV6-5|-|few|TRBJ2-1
CASSPSIGTTYNEQFF
TGTGCCAGCAGTCCAAGTATCGGGACAACCTACAATGAGCAGTTCTTC
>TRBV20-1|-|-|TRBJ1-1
CSARDGWIGNTEAFF
TGCAGTGCTAGAGATGGATGGATAGGGAACACTGAAGCTTTCTTT
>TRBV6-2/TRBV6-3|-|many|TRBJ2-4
CASSYSPRTIQYF
TGTGCCAGCAGTTACTCTCCACGGACCATTCAGTACTTC
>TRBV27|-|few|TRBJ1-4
CASSSSLRQATNEKLFF
TGTGCCAGCAGTTCCTCCCTACGACAGGCAACTAATGAAAAACTGTTTTTT
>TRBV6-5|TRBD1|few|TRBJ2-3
CASSRQGRLGDTQYF
TGTGCCAGCAGCCGACAGGGAAGGTTAGGAGATACGCAGTATTTT
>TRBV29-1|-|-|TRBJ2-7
CSVEGGSDEQYF
TGCAGCGTTGAAGGGGGTAGCGACGAGCAGTACTTC
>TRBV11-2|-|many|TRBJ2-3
CASSLDLSSDTQYF
TGTGCCAGCAGCTTAGACCTTAGTTCGGATACGCAGTATTTT
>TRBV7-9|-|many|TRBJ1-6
CASSFHETNSPLHF
TGTGCCAGCAGCTTCCACGAGACCAATTCACCCCTCCACTTT
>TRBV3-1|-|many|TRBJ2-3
CASSLPLADTQYF
TGTGCCAGCAGCCTGCCCCTAGCAGATACGCAGTATTTT
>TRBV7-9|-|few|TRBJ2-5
CASSLGSSDSLSGYF
TGTGCCAGCAGCTTAGGGAGTTCCGACAGCCTAAGCGGATACTTC
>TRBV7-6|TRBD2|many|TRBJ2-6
CASSPAGGRANVLTF
TGTGCCAGCAGCCCGGCGGGGGGCAGGGCCAACGTCCTGACTTTC
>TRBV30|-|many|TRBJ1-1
CAWSVDSNTEAFF
TGTGCCTGGAGTGTCGACAGCAACACTGAAGCTTTCTTT
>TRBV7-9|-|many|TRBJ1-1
CASSLGAVMNTEAFF
TGTGCCAGCAGCTTAGGCGCCGTGATGAACACTGAAGCTTTCTTT
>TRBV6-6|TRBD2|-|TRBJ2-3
CASSYSWTSGGAEDTQYF
TGTGCCAGCAGTTACTCCTGGACTAGCGGGGGGGCGGAAGATACGCAGTATTTT
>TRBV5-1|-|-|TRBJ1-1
CASSTHTGGTEAFF
TGCGCCAGCAGCACCCACACGGGTGGCACTGAAGCTTTCTTT
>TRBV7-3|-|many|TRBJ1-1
CASSIQNTEAFF
TGTGCCAGCAGCATACAGAACACTGAAGCTTTCTTT
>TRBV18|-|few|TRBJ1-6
CASSPQGWDSPLHF
TGTGCCAGCTCACCACAGGGGTGGGATTCACCCCTCCACTTT
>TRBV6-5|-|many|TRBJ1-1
CASSYGRNTEAFF
TGTGCCAGCAGTTACGGCCGGAACACTGAAGCTTTCTTT
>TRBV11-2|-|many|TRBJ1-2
CASSYTQGNYGYTF
TGTGCCAGCAGCTATACTCAGGGGAACTATGGCTACACCTTC
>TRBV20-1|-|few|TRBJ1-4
CSARGAQREKLFF
TGCAGTGCTAGGGGGGCCCAGCGTGAAAAACTGTTTTTT
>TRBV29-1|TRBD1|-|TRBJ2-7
CSVIGQGAYEQYF
TGCAGCGTTATAGGACAGGGGGCCTACGAGCAGTACTTC
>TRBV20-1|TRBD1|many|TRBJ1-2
CSARDLQTGRGYTF
TGCAGTGCTAGAGATCTCCAGACAGGGCGAGGCTACACCTTC
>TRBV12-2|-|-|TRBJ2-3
CASRLPPGTGERTQYF
TGTGCAAGTCGTCTCCCTCCCGGGACAGGGGAGCGCACGCAGTATTTT
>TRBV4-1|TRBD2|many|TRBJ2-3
CASSQDGRTSGKTQYF
TGCGCCAGCAGCCAAGATGGCCGGACTAGCGGAAAAACGCAGTATTTT
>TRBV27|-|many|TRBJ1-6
CASSPPGFESPLHF
TGTGCCAGCAGTCCCCCCGGGTTTGAGTCACCCCTCCACTTT
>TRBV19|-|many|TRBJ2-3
CASSVRAFGTDTQYF
TGTGCCAGTAGTGTCCGAGCGTTTGGCACAGATACGCAGTATTTT
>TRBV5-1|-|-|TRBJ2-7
CASTSDSSGEQYF
TGCGCCAGCACCTCAGACAGTTCCGGGGAGCAGTACTTC
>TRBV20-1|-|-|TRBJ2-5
CSARSGSNQETQYF
TGCAGTGCTAGATCGGGGAGTAACCAAGAGACCCAGTACTTC
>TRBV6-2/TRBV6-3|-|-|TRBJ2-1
CASSYFERDGDNEQFF
TGTGCCAGCAGTTACTTTGAACGTGACGGGGACAATGAGCAGTTCTTC
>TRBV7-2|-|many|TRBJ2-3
CASSLFNSVGMADTQYF
TGTGCCAGCAGCTTATTCAATAGTGTCGGGATGGCAGATACGCAGTATTTT
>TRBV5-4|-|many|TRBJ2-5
CASSLPGQETQYF
TGTGCCAGCAGCTTGCCGGGGCAAGAGACCCAGTACTTC